This TCR beta chain was sequenced for a study of T cell responses to AZD1222 COVID-19 vaccine. In the study overall: Both about-4-week and about-12-week second-dose recipients were combined.

Turning to this clone: What it binds is unknown.

Regarding the study as a whole: Only after the peak T cell response were repertoires sampled. Recipients of AZD1222 seropositive at baseline numbered only 5 to 7. Clonal diversity may have been underestimated in mostly white British donors.

There are 18 residues in the CDR3. CDR1 and CDR2 (germline): SGDLS, YYNGEE. V was clipped by 4 bases and J by 0 bases, with 20 bases between them. The table came from immunoSEQ multiplex PCR; TCRdb's copy has only in-frame clones and leaves some out. The sample includes roughly 120,000 clones, about 90% of them seen just once. The clonotype originates from an adult in good health. The material sequenced was peripheral blood, taken on day 0 of AZD1222 vaccination. The chain has TRBV9 and TRBJ1-3, with TRBD1 as a possible D gene (5 bases). The CDR3 spells CASSLLGGNPSSGNTIYF. The CDR3 DNA reads as TGTGCCAGCAGCCTACTGGGGGGGAATCCCAGCTCTGGAAACACCATATATTTT. Based on the CDR3 plus reference TRBV9 and TRBJ1-3, the full variable domain is DSGVTQTPKHLITATGQRVTLRCSPRSGDLSVYWYQQSLDQGLQFLIQYYNGEERAKGNILERFSAQQFPDLHSELNLSSLELGDSALYFCASSLLGGNPSSGNTIYFGEGSWLTVV.